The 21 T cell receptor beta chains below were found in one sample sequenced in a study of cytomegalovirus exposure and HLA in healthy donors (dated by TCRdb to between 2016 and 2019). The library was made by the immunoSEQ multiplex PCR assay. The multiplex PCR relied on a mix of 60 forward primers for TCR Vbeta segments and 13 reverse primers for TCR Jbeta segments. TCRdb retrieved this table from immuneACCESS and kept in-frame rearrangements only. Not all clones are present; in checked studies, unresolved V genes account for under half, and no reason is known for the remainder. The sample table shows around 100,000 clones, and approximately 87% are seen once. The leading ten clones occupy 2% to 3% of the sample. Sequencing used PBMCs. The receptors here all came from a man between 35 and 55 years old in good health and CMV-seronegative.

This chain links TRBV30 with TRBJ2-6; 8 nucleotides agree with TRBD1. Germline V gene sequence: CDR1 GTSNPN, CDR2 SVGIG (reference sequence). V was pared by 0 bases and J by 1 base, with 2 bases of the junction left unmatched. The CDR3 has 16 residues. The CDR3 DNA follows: TGTGCCTGGAGTGTGCAGGGGGCTTCTGGGGCCAACGTCCTGACTTTC. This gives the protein CAWSVQGASGANVLTF.

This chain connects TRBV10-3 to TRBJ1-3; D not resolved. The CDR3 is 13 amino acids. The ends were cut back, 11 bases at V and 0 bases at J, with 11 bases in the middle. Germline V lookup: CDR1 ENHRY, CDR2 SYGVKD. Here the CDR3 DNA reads TGTGCCGCATTACAGAACTCTGGAAACACCATATATTTT. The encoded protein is CAALQNSGNTIYF.

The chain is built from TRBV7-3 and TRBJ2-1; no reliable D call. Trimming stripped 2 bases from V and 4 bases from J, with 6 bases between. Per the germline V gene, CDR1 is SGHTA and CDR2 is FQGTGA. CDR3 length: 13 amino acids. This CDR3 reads CASSLLQYNEQFF. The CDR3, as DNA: TGTGCCAGCAGCTTACTACAGTACAATGAGCAGTTCTTC.

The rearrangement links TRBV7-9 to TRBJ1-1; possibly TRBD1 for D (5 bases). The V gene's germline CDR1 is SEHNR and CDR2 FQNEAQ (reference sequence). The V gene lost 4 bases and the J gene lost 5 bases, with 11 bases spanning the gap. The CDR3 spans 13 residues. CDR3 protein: CASSSFGGTEAFF. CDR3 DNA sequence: TGTGCCAGCAGCTCATTTGGGGGGACTGAAGCTTTCTTT.

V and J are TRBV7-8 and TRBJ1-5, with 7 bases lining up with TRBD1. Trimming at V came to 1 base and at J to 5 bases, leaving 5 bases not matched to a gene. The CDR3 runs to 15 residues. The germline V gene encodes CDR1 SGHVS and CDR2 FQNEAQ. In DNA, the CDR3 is TGTGCCAGCAGCTTAGAAAGGACAGGTCATCAGCCCCAGCATTTT. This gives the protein CASSLERTGHQPQHF.

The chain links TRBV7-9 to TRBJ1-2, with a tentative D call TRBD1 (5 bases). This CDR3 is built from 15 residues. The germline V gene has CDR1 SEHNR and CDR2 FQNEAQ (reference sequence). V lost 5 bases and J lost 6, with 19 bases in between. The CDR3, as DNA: TGTGCCAGCAGCAGAACAGGAGACGCATGGGATGGCTACACCTTC. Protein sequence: CASSRTGDAWDGYTF. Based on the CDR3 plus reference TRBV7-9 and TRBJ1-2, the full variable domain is DTGVSQNPRHKITKRGQNVTFRCDPISEHNRLYWYRQTLGQGPEFLTYFQNEAQLEKSRLLSDRFSAERPKGSFSTLEIQRTEQGDSAMYLCASSRTGDAWDGYTFGSGTRLTVV.

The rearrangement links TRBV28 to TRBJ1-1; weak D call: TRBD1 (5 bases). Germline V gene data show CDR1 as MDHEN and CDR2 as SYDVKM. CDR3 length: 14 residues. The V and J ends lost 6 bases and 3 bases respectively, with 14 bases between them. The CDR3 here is CASSILGGDTEAFF. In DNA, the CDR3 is TGTGCCAGCAGCATCTTGGGGGGGGACACTGAAGCTTTCTTT.

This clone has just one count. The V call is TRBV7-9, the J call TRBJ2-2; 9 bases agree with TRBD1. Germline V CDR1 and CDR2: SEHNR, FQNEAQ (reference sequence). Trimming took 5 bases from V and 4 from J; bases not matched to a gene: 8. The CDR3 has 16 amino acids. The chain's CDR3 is CASSRGTGTATGELFF. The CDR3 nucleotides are TGTGCCAGCAGCAGGGGGACAGGGACGGCCACCGGGGAGCTGTTTTTT.

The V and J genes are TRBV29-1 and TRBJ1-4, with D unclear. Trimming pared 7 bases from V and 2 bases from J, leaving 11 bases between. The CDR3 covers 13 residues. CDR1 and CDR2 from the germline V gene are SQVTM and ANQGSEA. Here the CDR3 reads CSAFTATNEKLFF. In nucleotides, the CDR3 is TGCAGCGCCTTCACAGCTACTAATGAAAAACTGTTTTTT.

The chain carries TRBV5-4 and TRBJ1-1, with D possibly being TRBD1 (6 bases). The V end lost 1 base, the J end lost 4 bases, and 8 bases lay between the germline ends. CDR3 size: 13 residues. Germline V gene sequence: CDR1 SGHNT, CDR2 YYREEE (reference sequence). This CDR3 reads CASSLWGRTEAFF. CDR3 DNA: TGTGCCAGCAGCTTGTGGGGGCGCACTGAAGCTTTCTTT.

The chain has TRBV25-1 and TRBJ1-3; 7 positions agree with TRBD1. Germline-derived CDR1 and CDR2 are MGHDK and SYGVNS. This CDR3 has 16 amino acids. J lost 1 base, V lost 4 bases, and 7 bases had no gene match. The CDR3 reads CASSARRQGSGNTIYF. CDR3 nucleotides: TGTGCCAGCAGTGCCAGAAGACAGGGTTCTGGAAACACCATATATTTT.

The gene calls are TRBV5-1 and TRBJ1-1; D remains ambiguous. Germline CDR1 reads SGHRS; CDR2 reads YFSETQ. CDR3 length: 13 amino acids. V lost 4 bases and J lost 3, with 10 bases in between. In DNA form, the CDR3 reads TGCGCCAGCAGCCCTTTCCAGGACACTGAAGCTTTCTTT. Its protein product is CASSPFQDTEAFF.

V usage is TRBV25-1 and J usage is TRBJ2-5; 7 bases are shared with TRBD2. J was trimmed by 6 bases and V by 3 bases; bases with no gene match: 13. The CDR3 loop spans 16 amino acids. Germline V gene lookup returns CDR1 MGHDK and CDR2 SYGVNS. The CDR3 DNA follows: TGTGCCAGCAGTGACCAGTTGGGTAGCGGGCGGCAGACCCAGTACTTC. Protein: CASSDQLGSGRQTQYF.

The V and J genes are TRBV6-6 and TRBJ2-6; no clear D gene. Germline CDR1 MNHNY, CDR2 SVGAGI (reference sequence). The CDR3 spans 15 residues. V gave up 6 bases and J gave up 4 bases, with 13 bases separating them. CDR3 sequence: CASSNHQTGANVLTF. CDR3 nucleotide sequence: TGTGCCAGCAGCAACCACCAGACAGGGGCCAACGTCCTGACTTTC.

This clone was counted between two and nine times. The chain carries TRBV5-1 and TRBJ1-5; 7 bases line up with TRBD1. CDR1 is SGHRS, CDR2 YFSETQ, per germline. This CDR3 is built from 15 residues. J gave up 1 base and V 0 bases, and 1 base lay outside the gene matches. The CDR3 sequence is CASSLGGGSNQPQHF. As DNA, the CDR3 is TGCGCCAGCAGCTTGGGAGGGGGCAGCAATCAGCCCCAGCATTTT.

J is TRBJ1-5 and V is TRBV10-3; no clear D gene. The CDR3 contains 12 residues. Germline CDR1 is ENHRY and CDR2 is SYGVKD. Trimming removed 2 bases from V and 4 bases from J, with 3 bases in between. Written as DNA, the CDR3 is TGTGCCATCAGTGAGACAAATCAGCCCCAGCATTTT. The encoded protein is CAISETNQPQHF.

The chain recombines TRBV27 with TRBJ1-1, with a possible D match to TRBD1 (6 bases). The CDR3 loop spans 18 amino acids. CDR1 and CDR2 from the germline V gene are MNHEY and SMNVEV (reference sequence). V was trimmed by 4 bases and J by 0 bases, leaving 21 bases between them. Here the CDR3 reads CASSWPQGKAHLNTEAFF. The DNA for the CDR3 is TGTGCCAGCAGTTGGCCTCAGGGGAAAGCCCACCTGAACACTGAAGCTTTCTTT.

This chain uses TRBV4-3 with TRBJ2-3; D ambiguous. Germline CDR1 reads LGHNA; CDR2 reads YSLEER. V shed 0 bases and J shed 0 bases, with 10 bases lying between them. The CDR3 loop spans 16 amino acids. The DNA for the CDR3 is TGCGCCAGCAGCCAAGAGCCAGCGTCTAGCACAGATACGCAGTATTTT. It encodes CASSQEPASSTDTQYF.

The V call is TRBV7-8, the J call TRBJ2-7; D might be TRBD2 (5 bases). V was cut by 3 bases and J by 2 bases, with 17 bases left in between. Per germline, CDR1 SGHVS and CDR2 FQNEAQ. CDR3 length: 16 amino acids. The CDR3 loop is CASSFKGARPTYEQYF. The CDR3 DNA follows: TGTGCCAGCAGCTTTAAGGGAGCCCGCCCCACCTACGAGCAGTACTTC.

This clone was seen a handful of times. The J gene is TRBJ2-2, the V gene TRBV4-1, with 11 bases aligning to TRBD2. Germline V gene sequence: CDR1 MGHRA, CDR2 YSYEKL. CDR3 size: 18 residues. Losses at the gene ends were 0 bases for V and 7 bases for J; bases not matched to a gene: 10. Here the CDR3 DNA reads TGCGCCAGCAGCCAAGATGCCGTAGCGGGGGGGCCGGGCGGGGAGCTGTTTTTT. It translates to CASSQDAVAGGPGGELFF.

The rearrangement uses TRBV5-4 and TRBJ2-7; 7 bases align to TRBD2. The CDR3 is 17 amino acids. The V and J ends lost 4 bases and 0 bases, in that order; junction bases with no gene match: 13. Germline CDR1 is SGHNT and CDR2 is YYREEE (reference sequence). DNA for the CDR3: TGTGCCAGCAGCCAGGGTGGCGGTAGCGGGTACTCCTACGAGCAGTACTTC. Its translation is CASSQGGGSGYSYEQYF.